Below, 27 T cell receptor beta chains from the same sample are listed, as sequenced in a study of blood T cell repertoires in COVID-19. The method was immunoSEQ multiplex PCR; TCRdb's version includes in-frame clones alone and lacks a portion of them. The repertoire has tens of thousands of clones, around 80% of them found once; the top ten carry approximately 20%. The sequencing sample was made of peripheral blood. The receptors here all came from an elderly woman with active or convalescent COVID-19.

The chain couples TRBV19 to TRBJ2-3; possibly TRBD2 for D (5 bases). V dropped 4 bases and J dropped 1 base, with 12 bases sitting between them. CDR3 length: 15 amino acids. The germline gives CDR1 LNHDA, CDR2 SQIVND (reference sequence). For the CDR3, the DNA is TGTGCCAGTAGTACTACTAGAGTAGGCACAGATACGCAGTATTTT. It codes for CASSTTRVGTDTQYF.

The rearrangement uses TRBV2 and TRBJ1-1, with 7 bases aligning to TRBD1. Germline V CDR1 and CDR2: SNHLY, FYNNEI. The CDR3 loop spans 14 amino acids. With V trimmed by 6 bases and J by 11 bases, 15 bases remained unmatched. The DNA for the CDR3 is TGTGCCAGCAGCGATGGGACAGCTACACTGAAGGCTTTCTTT. Its protein is CASSDGTATLKAFF. Full variable domain (outside the CDR3, taken from reference TRBV2 and TRBJ1-1): EPEVTQTPSHQVTQMGQEVILRCVPISNHLYFYWYRQILGQKVEFLVSFYNNEISEKSEIFDDQFSVERPDGSNFTLKIRSTKLEDSAMYFCASSDGTATLKAFFGQGTRLTVV.

The genes are TRBV19 and TRBJ1-5, with D tentatively TRBD1 (5 bases). The CDR3 has 14 amino acids. Germline V gene lookup returns CDR1 LNHDA and CDR2 SQIVND (reference sequence). The V end lost 7 bases, the J end lost 5 bases, and 15 bases lay between the germline ends. The CDR3: CASTPRGGYQPQHF. The CDR3 DNA reads as TGTGCCAGTACCCCGCGGGGGGGTTATCAGCCCCAGCATTTT.

The chain is built from TRBV6-6 and TRBJ1-1; D not certain. Per the germline V gene, CDR1 is MNHNY and CDR2 is SVGAGI (reference sequence). Trimming shortened V by 5 bases and J by 7 bases, and 8 bases separated the two germline ends. The CDR3 has 11 amino acids. The CDR3 loop is CASSGPGEAFF. In DNA, the CDR3 is TGTGCCAGCAGTGGTCCGGGTGAAGCTTTCTTT.

The chain joins TRBV7-8 to TRBJ1-1; D gene unclear. CDR3 length equals 13 residues. Germline V lookup: CDR1 SGHVS, CDR2 FQNEAQ. The CDR3 nucleotides are TGTGCTGCGAGTAGTCTTGTGAACACTGAAGCTTTCTTT. As protein: CAASSLVNTEAFF. Variable domain in full (rest from reference TRBV7-8 and TRBJ1-1): GAGVSQSPRYKVAKRGQDVALRCDPISGHVSLFWYQQALGQGPEFLTYFQNEAQLDKSGLPSDRFFAERPEGSVSTLKIQRTQQEDSAVYLCAASSLVNTEAFFGQGTRLTVV.

This clone was seen a few times. The chain links TRBV25-1 to TRBJ1-1; maybe TRBD1 (5 bases). V was cut by 2 bases and J by 3 bases, with 16 bases left in between. Germline CDR1 reads MGHDK; CDR2 reads SYGVNS. The CDR3 consists of 16 residues. Written as DNA, the CDR3 is TGTGCCAGCAGTGAAGGGGGAGGAGGGTGGTACACTGAAGCTTTCTTT. It encodes CASSEGGGGWYTEAFF.

This clone was counted once. The chain carries TRBV9 and TRBJ1-3; unclear D gene. The CDR3 is 13 amino acids. The germline CDR1 and CDR2 sequences are SGDLS and YYNGEE. V was pared by 4 bases and J by 3 bases, with 8 bases between. CDR3 coding DNA: TGTGCCAGCAGCAAAGAGGGTGGAAACACCATATATTTT. Translated, it gives CASSKEGGNTIYF.

The V and J genes are TRBV7-9 and TRBJ1-6; 8 bases match TRBD1. The length of the CDR3 is 12 residues. Germline CDR1 and CDR2: SEHNR and FQNEAQ (reference sequence). V gave up 5 bases and J gave up 12 bases; unmatched junction bases: 3. The CDR3 region is CASSDDRGPLHF. CDR3 DNA sequence: TGTGCCAGCAGCGACGACAGGGGACCCCTCCACTTT.

The rearrangement links TRBV6-5 to TRBJ2-3; D unclear. V was pared by 4 bases and J by 0 bases, with 8 bases between. Germline V gene data show CDR1 as MNHEY and CDR2 as SVGAGI. This CDR3 comprises 14 residues. In DNA form, the CDR3 reads TGTGCCAGCAGTTTTGGCAGAAGCACAGATACGCAGTATTTT. Protein: CASSFGRSTDTQYF.

This chain links TRBV2 with TRBJ2-5; 8 bases line up with TRBD1. The CDR3 is made up of 14 amino acids. The germline V gene has CDR1 SNHLY and CDR2 FYNNEI. The V gene end was trimmed by 2 bases and the J gene end by 5 bases; junction bases not matched to a gene: 4. CDR3 protein: CASSEYRGTETQYF. The CDR3 nucleotides read TGTGCCAGCAGTGAATACAGGGGGACGGAGACCCAGTACTTC.

The rearrangement uses TRBV6-1 and TRBJ1-4, with a tentative D call TRBD1 (6 bases). The CDR3 totals 14 residues. V was trimmed by 1 base and J by 6 bases, leaving 9 bases between them. Looked up from germline, CDR1 is MNHNS and CDR2 is SASEGT. As DNA, the CDR3 is TGTGCCAGCAGTGAAGGGACAGCCCATGAAAAACTGTTTTTT. Protein: CASSEGTAHEKLFF.

This chain uses TRBV4-1 with TRBJ1-5, with D unresolved. CDR1 is MGHRA and CDR2 is YSYEKL in the germline V gene. V was clipped by 2 bases and J by 4 bases, with 9 bases between them. The CDR3 extends over 14 amino acids. CDR3 in DNA: TGCGCCAGCAGCCAACGCGGCTTGAATCAGCCCCAGCATTTT. The encoded protein is CASSQRGLNQPQHF.

In its sample, this clone was seen once. The chain uses TRBV4-2 and TRBJ1-4; 10 positions agree with TRBD1. The CDR3 has 16 amino acids. The junction had 7 bases not matched to a gene; V was cut back by 3 bases and J by 6 bases. In germline, CDR1 is LGHNA, CDR2 YNFKEQ. This CDR3 reads CASSQSGQGGDEKLFF. CDR3 sequence (DNA): TGTGCCAGCAGCCAGTCTGGACAGGGGGGAGATGAAAAACTGTTTTTT.

The rearrangement joins TRBV6-5 to TRBJ2-5; the match to TRBD1 covers 7 bases. Germline V CDR1 and CDR2: MNHEY, SVGAGI. The junction had 8 bases not matched to a gene; V was cut back by 8 bases and J by 5 bases. The CDR3 spans 13 residues. CDR3 in DNA: TGTGCCAGCCAACGAAACAGGGGTGAGACCCAGTACTTC. Translating gives CASQRNRGETQYF.

This clone was counted only a few times. CDR3 protein: CASSASTHGAGSYEQYF. CDR3 in DNA: TGTGCCAGCAGCGCCTCGACACACGGCGCTGGGTCCTACGAGCAGTACTTC. The chain links TRBV9 to TRBJ2-7; no clear D gene. CDR3 length: 17 amino acids. Trimming left V 3 bases short and J 1 base short, with 20 bases between. Germline loops: CDR1 SGDLS, CDR2 YYNGEE.

This sequence joins TRBV7-9 and TRBJ2-7, with 10 bases matching TRBD1. Looked up from germline, CDR1 is SEHNR and CDR2 is FQNEAQ (reference sequence). The CDR3 runs 14 residues. J was trimmed by 4 bases and V by 5 bases; bases with no gene match: 5. In nucleotides, the CDR3 is TGTGCCAGCAGCCCGGACAGGGGGTATTACGAGCAGTACTTC. This gives the protein CASSPDRGYYEQYF.

This chain joins TRBV4-1 and TRBJ2-1, with a weak D call TRBD2 (6 bases). Trimming removed 7 bases at V and 4 bases at J, with 26 bases between. This CDR3 spans 18 amino acids. Per the germline V gene, CDR1 is MGHRA and CDR2 is YSYEKL. Here the CDR3 DNA reads TGCGCCAGCACTCGTACTAGCTCCCTAAACAAAGAGTACAATGAGCAGTTCTTC. This gives the protein CASTRTSSLNKEYNEQFF.

The J gene is TRBJ2-5, the V gene TRBV2, with TRBD2 matching over 14 bases. V lost 4 bases to trimming and J lost 2 bases; unmatched junction nucleotides: 3. This CDR3 spans 16 amino acids. Looked up from germline, CDR1 is SNHLY and CDR2 is FYNNEI. The DNA for the CDR3 is TGTGCCAGCAGTGGGACTAGCGGGGGGTTACAAGAGACCCAGTACTTC. Its translation: CASSGTSGGLQETQYF.

The genes are TRBV4-1 and TRBJ1-3; perhaps TRBD1 as D (5 bases). This CDR3 region has 15 residues. Germline V lookup: CDR1 MGHRA, CDR2 YSYEKL. V lost 5 bases and J 3 bases, leaving 14 bases between the germline ends. CDR3 nucleotide sequence: TGCGCCAGCAGCGCAAGGGGTACAGATGGAAACACCATATATTTT. It yields the protein CASSARGTDGNTIYF.

The rearrangement joins TRBV6-5 to TRBJ2-3, with 7 bases matching TRBD2. V shed 6 bases and J 3 bases; nucleotides not matched to a gene: 9. There are 15 residues in the CDR3. Per germline, CDR1 MNHEY and CDR2 SVGAGI. CDR3 nucleotide sequence: TGTGCCAGCAGAGCGGGGTGGGGTACTACAGATACGCAGTATTTT. It encodes CASRAGWGTTDTQYF.

The V gene is TRBV5-1, the J gene TRBJ2-5; the match to TRBD1 covers 7 bases. CDR3 size: 14 residues. Trimming at V came to 1 base and at J to 5 bases, leaving 5 bases not matched to a gene. CDR1 is SGHRS, CDR2 YFSETQ, per germline. DNA for the CDR3: TGCGCCAGCAGCTTGCAAGGGGGCATGGAGACCCAGTACTTC. Translating gives CASSLQGGMETQYF.

V usage is TRBV15 and J usage is TRBJ2-7; 8 bases are a match to TRBD1. Looked up from germline, CDR1 is LNHNV and CDR2 is YYDKDF (reference sequence). The CDR3 loop spans 15 amino acids. The ends lost 3 bases at V and 0 bases at J; junction bases unmatched: 4. The CDR3 loop is CATSRNRGNSYEQYF. The CDR3 region has the DNA TGTGCCACCAGCAGGAACAGGGGGAACTCCTACGAGCAGTACTTC.

This clone came up a few times. The chain joins TRBV6-2 or TRBV6-3 to TRBJ1-5; TRBD1 might be the D (6 bases). CDR1 is MNHEY, CDR2 SVGEGT, per germline. The germline V and J ends were trimmed by 4 bases and 10 bases, with 23 bases remaining between them. CDR3 size: 16 residues. The DNA for the CDR3 is TGTGCCAGCAGTTCTTTCCGGGACAAAAACTTCAGCCCCCAGCATTTT. It specifies CASSSFRDKNFSPQHF.

The chain couples TRBV7-8 to TRBJ1-4; no clear D gene. Germline assignment: CDR1 SGHVS and CDR2 FQNEAQ. V was shortened by 5 bases and J by 4 bases, with 8 bases between the two germline ends. The CDR3 runs 13 residues. The CDR3 DNA follows: TGTGCCAGCAGCCGCCGGGTTAATGAAAAACTGTTTTTT. This sequence encodes CASSRRVNEKLFF.

Of note for this clone: An end of the junction differs from the germline gene, which may be a read error. The V and J genes are TRBV6-6 and TRBJ1-3; no firm D call. The CDR3 totals 15 residues. Germline CDR1 reads MNHNY; CDR2 reads SVGAGI (reference sequence). In DNA form, the CDR3 reads TGTGCCAGCAGTGACTCCACAGTAGGTGGAAACACCATATATTTT. Its translation: CASSDSTVGGNTIYF.

The chain couples TRBV29-1 to TRBJ1-2; 8 positions match TRBD1. This CDR3 region has 11 residues. In germline, CDR1 is SQVTM, CDR2 ANQGSEA. With 7 bases clipped from V and 8 bases from J, the junction kept 6 bases outside the gene matches. The CDR3 reads CSARTGTGYTF. The CDR3 coding sequence is TGCAGCGCCAGGACAGGGACGGGCTACACCTTC.

For this clone: A junction end diverges from the germline sequence, so it may reflect a read error. The J gene is TRBJ2-2, the V gene TRBV4-1, with D perhaps TRBD2 (6 bases). The CDR3 runs 15 residues. CDR1 is MGHRA and CDR2 is YSYEKL in the germline V gene. CDR3 sequence reads: CASSQRDPGTGKLFF. In DNA, the CDR3 is TGCGCCAGCAGCCAGCGGGATCCCGGCACCGGGAAGCTGTTTTTT.